The 5 T cell receptor beta chains below all came from one sample that was sequenced in a study of T cell clonotyping in hematopoietic cell transplantation. The table came from immunoSEQ multiplex PCR; TCRdb's copy has only in-frame clones and leaves some out. Of more than 4,500 clones listed, more than 90% were seen once; the top ten hold 48%. The starting material was peripheral blood mononuclear cells, obtained 100 days after allogeneic stem cell transplant. The receptors originated from a female patient aged 50 to 60 who had an allogeneic stem cell transplant from an unrelated donor, so T cells may come from the graft donor. Some clones in this sample may be carry-over from other donors' samples.

This clone was counted only a few times. This chain links TRBV6-5 with TRBJ1-2, with 8 positions matching TRBD1. The CDR3 runs to 16 residues. The V gene end was trimmed by 4 bases and the J gene end by 4 bases; junction bases not matched to a gene: 11. Per germline, CDR1 MNHEY and CDR2 SVGAGI. In DNA, the CDR3 is TGTGCCAGCAGTTTAGGAGGGACAGGCCATACCTATGGCTACACCTTC. Protein: CASSLGGTGHTYGYTF.

As concerns this clone: The junction shows a germline mismatch at one end, possibly a read error. This sequence joins TRBV4-1 and TRBJ1-2, with unresolved D. The length of the CDR3 is 14 residues. Per the germline V gene, CDR1 is MGHRA and CDR2 is YSYEKL. The DNA of the CDR3 is TGCGCCAGCAGCCAGGATACGACCGGGTATGCCTACACCTTC. Amino acids: CASSQDTTGYAYTF.

The rearrangement uses TRBV7-2 and TRBJ2-3, with 13 bases that match TRBD2. CDR1 SGHTA and CDR2 FQGNSA come from the germline V gene. V was pared by 5 bases and J by 0 bases, with 8 bases of the junction left unmatched. The length of the CDR3 is 18 residues. DNA of the CDR3: TGTGCCAGCAGCAAGAGGACTAGCGGGGGCTCGAGCACAGATACGCAGTATTTT. This translates into CASSKRTSGGSSTDTQYF. Filled out from reference TRBV7-2 and TRBJ2-3, the complete variable domain reads GAGVSQSPSNKVTEKGKDVELRCDPISGHTALYWYRQSLGQGLEFLIYFQGNSAPDKSGLPSDRFSAERTGGSVSTLTIQRTQQEDSAVYLCASSKRTSGGSSTDTQYFGPGTRLTVL.

This rearrangement joins TRBV10-1 to TRBJ2-7, with 8 bases fitting TRBD1. V shed 2 bases, J shed 4 bases, and the junction held 10 bases outside the gene matches. The V gene's germline CDR1 is WNHNN and CDR2 SYGVQD (reference sequence). The CDR3 totals 16 residues. The CDR3 loop reads CASSENPGQDSYEQYF. The CDR3 nucleotides read TGCGCCAGCAGTGAGAATCCGGGACAGGATTCATACGAGCAGTACTTC.

The CDR3 sequence: CASSYLGASNQPQHF. CDR3 coding DNA: TGTGCCAGCAGTTATTTGGGGGCAAGCAATCAGCCCCAGCATTTT. The rearrangement joins TRBV6-6 to TRBJ1-5; D may be TRBD1 (6 bases). This CDR3 is 15 amino acids long. Germline-derived CDR1 and CDR2 are MNHNY and SVGAGI (reference sequence). The V end lost 3 bases, the J end lost 1 base, and 10 bases lay between the germline ends.